This note documents a single TCR beta chain sequence. Its antigen is still unknown. Per-sample PBMC isolation yielded at least 6.5 million cells. This record comes from a study of blood T cells in healthy people across ages. A J-beta primer mix and a sample-barcoded 5' primer were used in a second PCR of roughly 7 to 12 cycles. Every cDNA molecule bore a tag from a template-switch adaptor containing 12 random nucleotides. One entry per CDR3 protein results from TCRdb running MiXCR on the 5' RACE reads. The table records about 930,000 distinct CDR3 sequences, 29% of them present only once. Between the trimmed V and J ends, which lost 0 bases and 7 bases, there was a span of 10 bases. Germline V CDR1 and CDR2: SGHRS, YFSETQ. There are 13 residues in the CDR3. Broader study findings: Whereas aged donors had fewer naive CD4+ cells, long-lived donors had more of them and higher diversity.

The same specimen was also included in a second study, on T cells of mothers and their children. That report adds: Reads obtained per mother exceeded 8 million TCR beta CDR3 reads, with roughly 3 million obtained per child.

The specimen sequenced was blood. The chain uses TRBV5-1 and TRBJ1-2; D not resolved. The TCR sequence derives from a woman between 40 and 50 years old in good health. The CDR3 reads CASSLELEGGYTF. The CDR3 coding sequence is TGCGCCAGCAGCTTGGAGCTAGAGGGTGGCTACACCTTC.